Listed here are 8 T cell receptor beta chains from one sample, sequenced in a study of spatial heterogeneity in lung cancer (dated by TCRdb to the late 2010s). According to the study, the label for this sample's time point signals: sample taken at primary tumor resection. For TCR sequencing, whole RNA was extracted from tumor and nontumor lung tissue, or from cryopreserved PBMC samples, and no cell sorting was done. Libraries were prepared through 5' RACE. Data came from a NextSeq 500. In-frame beta chains were kept once TCRdb had trimmed the public reads at Q25 with fastp and called clones with MiXCR. Records with the same CDR3 protein are collapsed into one entry carrying the most frequent genes and DNA. The sample table records about 7,500 distinct CDR3 sequences; approximately 21% of these occur just once. The ten largest clonotypes hold roughly 18% of the sample. Sample: PBMCs, taken at surgery. The receptor source for this set is a female donor with early-stage non-small cell lung cancer.

The V and J genes are TRBV28 and TRBJ2-1; 12 bases are shared with TRBD2. CDR1 and CDR2 from the germline V gene are MDHEN and SYDVKM. Germline trimming cut 8 bases from V and 6 bases from J; bases unmatched to any gene: 5. This CDR3 region has 14 residues. CDR3 DNA sequence: TGTGCCAGCGCCGGGACTAGCGGGCCCAATGAGCAGTTCTTC. The encoded protein is CASAGTSGPNEQFF.

The chain couples TRBV7-6 to TRBJ2-5, with unresolved D. Germline loops: CDR1 SGHVS, CDR2 FNYEAQ. V was trimmed by 3 bases and J by 4 bases, leaving 12 bases between them. The CDR3 spans 14 residues. In nucleotides, the CDR3 is TGTGCCAGCAGCTTTACTTCCCTCGGAGAGACCCAGTACTTC. Its translation is CASSFTSLGETQYF.

This clonotype appeared many times. The chain uses TRBV20-1 and TRBJ2-1, with TRBD2 matching 9 bases. The CDR3 totals 16 residues. CDR1 and CDR2 from the germline V gene are DFQATT and SNEGSKA (reference sequence). V gave up 7 bases and J gave up 5 bases; unmatched junction bases: 15. CDR3 DNA sequence: TGCAGTGTTTCCGTAGCAGGGCTAGCGGGGCACAATGAGCAGTTCTTC. It is translated as CSVSVAGLAGHNEQFF.

V usage is TRBV6-1 and J usage is TRBJ2-4; D could derive from TRBD1 or TRBD2 (6 bases each). CDR3 length: 14 amino acids. Germline V gives CDR1 MNHNS, CDR2 SASEGT. The V end was cut by 2 bases, the J end by 5 bases, with 10 bases between. In DNA form, the CDR3 reads TGTGCCAGCAGTGAAACGGGGGCTCAAAACATTCAGTACTTC. This codes for CASSETGAQNIQYF.

This clonotype is medium-sized by share. The chain uses TRBV20-1 and TRBJ1-1; TRBD1 is a possible D gene (5 bases). This CDR3 is 13 amino acids long. CDR1 is DFQATT, CDR2 SNEGSKA, per germline (reference sequence). V lost 3 bases and J 1 base, leaving 9 bases between the germline ends. This CDR3 is CSARGRSNTEAFF. Here the CDR3 DNA reads TGCAGTGCTAGGGGACGATCGAACACTGAAGCTTTCTTT.

This sequence joins TRBV7-6 and TRBJ2-7; TRBD2 might be the D (7 bases). CDR1 SGHVS and CDR2 FNYEAQ come from the germline V gene. The CDR3 is 15 residues long. V lost 5 bases to trimming and J lost 2 bases, with 16 bases between them. The CDR3 sequence is CASSGGGTGAYEQYF. CDR3 in DNA: TGTGCCAGCAGCGGGGGGGGCACCGGAGCCTACGAGCAGTACTTC.

This clonotype has a handful of counts. CDR3 protein: CASSQDGRWGDIQYF. In DNA, the CDR3 is TGTGCCAGCAGCCAAGATGGCCGGTGGGGGGACATTCAGTACTTC. The genes are TRBV3-1 and TRBJ2-4; the D gene is possibly TRBD2 (6 bases). Between the trimmed V and J ends, which lost 0 bases and 8 bases, there was a span of 14 bases. Per the germline V gene, CDR1 is LGHDT and CDR2 is YNNKEL (reference sequence). The CDR3 is made up of 15 amino acids.

A few counts support this clonotype. This chain uses TRBV5-1 with TRBJ2-7; 8 positions match TRBD1. With 4 bases clipped from V and 3 bases from J, the junction kept 6 bases outside the gene matches. This CDR3 contains 14 residues. The germline V gene encodes CDR1 SGHRS and CDR2 YFSETQ. The CDR3 DNA reads as TGCGCCAGCAGCCTACAGGGGGGTCTCTACGAGCAGTACGTC. Amino acids: CASSLQGGLYEQYV.